The 2 T cell receptor beta chains below all came from one sample that was sequenced in a study of T cell repertoires in cytomegalovirus infection. TCRdb reanalysed the reads using MiXCR and keeps one entry per CDR3 protein. The data show around 350,000 distinct CDR3 sequences, roughly 18% seen once. The sample comprised PBMCs. These receptors were collected from a human donor in good health (CMV status not recorded). Some clones in this sample may be carry-over from other donors' samples.

This clonotype was observed a few times. The gene calls are TRBV9 and TRBJ1-6, with no clear D. From germline, CDR1 is SGDLS and CDR2 YYNGEE. V shed 3 bases and J shed 9 bases, with 10 bases lying between them. The CDR3 length is 13 residues. CDR3 region: CASSADGASPLHF. In DNA form, the CDR3 reads TGTGCCAGCAGCGCGGACGGCGCTTCACCCCTCCACTTT.

J is TRBJ1-2 and V is TRBV20-1; unclear D gene. The CDR3 has 14 residues. The V end was cut by 0 bases, the J end by 3 bases, with 11 bases between. Germline CDR1 is DFQATT and CDR2 is SNEGSKA (reference sequence). CDR3 DNA: TGCAGTGCTAGAGATCGGATGGGGTACTATGGCTACACCTTC. Translation gives CSARDRMGYYGYTF.